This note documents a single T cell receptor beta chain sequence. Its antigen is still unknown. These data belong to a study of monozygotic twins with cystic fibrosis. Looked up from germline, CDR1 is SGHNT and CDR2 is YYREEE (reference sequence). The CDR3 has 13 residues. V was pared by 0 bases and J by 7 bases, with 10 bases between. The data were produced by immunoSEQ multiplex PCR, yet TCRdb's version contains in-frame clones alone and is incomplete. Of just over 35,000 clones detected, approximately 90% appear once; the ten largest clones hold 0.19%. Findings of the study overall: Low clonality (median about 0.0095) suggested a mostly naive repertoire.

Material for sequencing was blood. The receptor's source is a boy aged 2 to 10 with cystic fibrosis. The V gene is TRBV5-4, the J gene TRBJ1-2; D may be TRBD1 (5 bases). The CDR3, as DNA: TGTGCCAGCAGCTTGGGGGGGAGACCTGGCTACACCTTC. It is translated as CASSLGGRPGYTF.